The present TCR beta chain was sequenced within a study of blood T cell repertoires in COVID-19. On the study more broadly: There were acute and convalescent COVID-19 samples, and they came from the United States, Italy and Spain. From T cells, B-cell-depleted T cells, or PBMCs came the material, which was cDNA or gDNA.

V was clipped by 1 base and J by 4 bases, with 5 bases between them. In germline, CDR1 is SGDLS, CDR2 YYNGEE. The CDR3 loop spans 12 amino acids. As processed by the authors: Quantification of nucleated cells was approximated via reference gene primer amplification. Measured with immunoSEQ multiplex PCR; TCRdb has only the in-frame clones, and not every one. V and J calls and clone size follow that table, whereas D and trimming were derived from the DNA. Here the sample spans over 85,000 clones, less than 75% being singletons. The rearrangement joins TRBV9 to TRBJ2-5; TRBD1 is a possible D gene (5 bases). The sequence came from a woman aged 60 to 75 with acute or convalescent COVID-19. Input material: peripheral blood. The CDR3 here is CASSVRGETQYF. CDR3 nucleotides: TGTGCCAGCAGCGTAAGGGGAGAGACCCAGTACTTC.